These 12 T cell receptor beta chains share one sample of origin, sequenced in a study of immune cell composition in non-small cell lung cancer. TCRdb keeps only in-frame clones here, not all; method: immunoSEQ multiplex PCR. The sample shows 7,500 to 9,000 clones, approximately 80% of them seen only once. Normal lung sampling was at least 3 cm from the tumour, as distant as possible. Specimen: non-adjacent lung tissue. The receptors shown here come from a human donor with non-small cell lung cancer.

The V call is TRBV29-1, the J call TRBJ2-3, with D perhaps TRBD1 (6 bases). Trimming removed 7 bases at V and 1 base at J, with 15 bases between. The CDR3 contains 14 residues. Germline CDR1 reads SQVTM; CDR2 reads ANQGSEA. The DNA for the CDR3 is TGCAGCGCTCGTAGGGGGATCGGCACAGATACGCAGTATTTT. Residues: CSARRGIGTDTQYF.

CDR3 amino acids: CASSAKIRGGYTF. DNA for the CDR3: TGTGCCAGCAGTGCCAAGATCAGGGGTGGCTACACCTTC. This chain uses TRBV2 with TRBJ1-2; a weak D match, TRBD1 (6 bases). The CDR3 runs to 13 residues. V was shortened by 4 bases and J by 7 bases, with 13 bases between the two germline ends. The germline CDR1 and CDR2 sequences are SNHLY and FYNNEI.

This clone appeared a few times. This chain connects TRBV21-1 to TRBJ1-4; the listed D gene, TRBD1, was not tested against the DNA. TRBV21-1 corresponds to a pseudogene. CDR3 length equals 15 residues. The CDR3 spells CASAFFHRGGEKLFF. The CDR3 nucleotides are TGTGCCAGCGCATTCTTTCACAGGGGTGGGGAAAAACTGTTTTTT.

This CDR3 is CASSNRQGLNEKLFF. Here the CDR3 DNA reads TGTGCCAGCAGTAACCGACAGGGTCTAAATGAAAAACTGTTTTTT. V and J are TRBV5-3 and TRBJ1-4, with 7 bases identical to TRBD1. TRBV5-3 is sorted into the ORF group, with uncertain function. The V and J ends lost 8 bases and 5 bases, in that order; junction bases with no gene match: 12. The CDR3 consists of 15 residues.

V and J are TRBV28 and TRBJ1-1, with D perhaps matching TRBD1 (6 bases). This CDR3 has 15 residues. Trimming removed 6 bases at V and 3 bases at J, with 17 bases between. From germline, CDR1 is MDHEN and CDR2 SYDVKM. CDR3: CASSRKGVGDTEAFF. CDR3 coding DNA: TGTGCCAGCAGCCGCAAGGGGGTTGGGGACACTGAAGCTTTCTTT.

The rearrangement uses TRBV11-2 and TRBJ2-1, with 10 positions matching TRBD2. Germline-derived CDR1 and CDR2 are SGHAT and FQNNGV. CDR3 length: 14 amino acids. With V trimmed by 3 bases and J by 5 bases, 1 base remained unmatched. CDR3 nucleotides: TGTGCCAGCAGCTTCACTAGCGGGAACAATGAGCAGTTCTTC. Translating it yields CASSFTSGNNEQFF. Full variable domain (outside the CDR3, taken from reference TRBV11-2 and TRBJ2-1): EAGVAQSPRYKIIEKRQSVAFWCNPISGHATLYWYQQILGQGPKLLIQFQNNGVVDDSQLPKDRFSAERLKGVDSTLKIQPAKLEDSAVYLCASSFTSGNNEQFFGPGTRLTVL.

This clone has a handful of counts. The J gene is TRBJ2-3, the V gene TRBV5-6; D unclear. The V end lost 4 bases, the J end lost 3 bases, and 12 bases lay between the germline ends. CDR1 and CDR2 from the germline V gene are SGHDT and YYEEEE. CDR3 length: 14 residues. The CDR3 is CASSQYVPTDTQYF. The DNA for the CDR3 is TGTGCCAGCAGCCAATACGTACCGACAGATACGCAGTATTTT.

This clone has only a few counts. This chain links TRBV18 with TRBJ1-6, with no clear D. The V gene's germline CDR1 is KGHSH and CDR2 LQKENI. CDR3 length: 13 residues. V shed 4 bases and J shed 10 bases, with 11 bases lying between them. As DNA, the CDR3 is TGTGCCAGCTCACTAGGAGAAGGGTCACCCCTCCACTTT. Amino acids: CASSLGEGSPLHF.

The V and J genes are TRBV6-6 and TRBJ2-1; D remains unclear. This CDR3 region has 16 residues. Germline CDR1 and CDR2: MNHNY and SVGAGI (reference sequence). Trimming removed 0 bases at V and 3 bases at J, with 12 bases between. The CDR3 DNA follows: TGTGCCAGCAGTTACTCTTTGAGACTCAACTACAATGAGCAGTTCTTC. This codes for CASSYSLRLNYNEQFF.

The chain combines TRBV19 with TRBJ1-1; no clear D gene. The CDR3 runs 14 residues. Looked up from germline, CDR1 is LNHDA and CDR2 is SQIVND (reference sequence). Trimming removed 0 bases from V and 0 bases from J, with 5 bases in between. CDR3 DNA sequence: TGTGCCAGTAGTATAGAAGGCGTGAACACTGAAGCTTTCTTT. Protein sequence: CASSIEGVNTEAFF.

This clone was counted a few times. The genes are TRBV5-3 and TRBJ1-2; tentative D call: TRBD1 (5 bases). TRBV5-3 is classed as an ORF, of uncertain function. This CDR3 contains 12 residues. V lost 6 bases to trimming and J lost 7 bases, with 13 bases between them. The CDR3 coding sequence is TGTGCCAGAAACAGGTCCAATTGTGGCTACACCTTC. Protein: CARNRSNCGYTF.

The chain links TRBV7-9 to TRBJ2-5; 8 bases align to TRBD1. This CDR3 contains 16 residues. CDR1 SEHNR and CDR2 FQNEAQ come from the germline V gene (reference sequence). V trimming: 4 bases; J trimming: 5 bases; junction bases outside the gene matches: 12. CDR3 sequence reads: CASSSRGRGVDETQYF. CDR3 nucleotides: TGTGCCAGCAGCTCCAGGGGGCGCGGAGTGGACGAGACCCAGTACTTC.